The next 25 T cell receptor beta chains were all read from a single sample in a study of Ad26.COV2.S vaccination and SARS-CoV-2 variants. TCRdb's table, derived via immunoSEQ multiplex PCR, lists solely in-frame clones and lacks some. The table includes roughly 450,000 clones, approximately 90% detected once. Documented treatment: roughly 20 received Ad26.COV2.S at low or high dose, single or two shots; about 5 received placebo; per-sample allocation not given. Repertoires come from day 63 after the first vaccine or placebo injection. Here the sequenced sample was peripheral blood, taken in a trial of Ad26.COV2.S vaccine versus placebo. The receptors derive from a person aged 18-60 years who received the Ad26.COV2.S COVID-19 vaccine or a placebo.

There are a few counts of this clone. The gene calls are TRBV6-2 or TRBV6-3 and TRBJ1-6; no reliable D call. Germline V gene data show CDR1 as MNHEY and CDR2 as SVGEGT. The CDR3 is 16 amino acids. With 4 bases removed from V and 2 bases from J, the gap between germline ends came to 12 bases. The CDR3 here is CASSFEGLTYNSPLHF. In nucleotides, the CDR3 is TGTGCCAGCAGTTTCGAGGGATTAACCTATAATTCACCCCTCCACTTT.

The genes are TRBV7-9 and TRBJ2-7; no reliable D call. The CDR3 covers 14 residues. CDR1 is SEHNR, CDR2 FQNEAQ, per germline (reference sequence). Trimming removed 6 bases at V and 1 base at J, with 13 bases between. CDR3 nucleotides: TGTGCCAGCAGTGGTATGCGTGGGTCCTACGAGCAGTACTTC. It specifies CASSGMRGSYEQYF.

This clone was detected only a few times. The rearrangement links TRBV20-1 to TRBJ1-2, with no clear D. The CDR3 is made up of 8 amino acids. Germline CDR1 is DFQATT and CDR2 is SNEGSKA (reference sequence). This chain's CDR3 is CRAGGYTF. The CDR3 DNA reads TGCAGAGCAGGCGGTTACACCTTC.

The count of this clone is one. The J gene is TRBJ2-1, the V gene TRBV7-3; tentative D call: TRBD1 (5 bases). CDR1 SGHTA and CDR2 FQGTGA come from the germline V gene. The V and J ends lost 5 bases and 2 bases respectively, with 7 bases between them. The CDR3 contains 13 residues. The CDR3 here is CASSPDTYNEQFF. CDR3 DNA: TGTGCCAGCAGCCCGGACACCTACAATGAGCAGTTCTTC.

The chain is built from TRBV28 and TRBJ1-2; D not resolved. There are 14 residues in the CDR3. Trimming cost V 3 bases and J 3 bases, with 11 bases left between them. The germline gives CDR1 MDHEN, CDR2 SYDVKM. The CDR3 here is CASSLGTAHYGYTF. DNA for the CDR3: TGTGCCAGCAGTTTGGGTACCGCTCACTATGGCTACACCTTC.

The CDR3 spells CASSSLAGGELFF. Written as DNA, the CDR3 is TGTGCCAGCAGTTCCTTAGCGGGCGGGGAGCTGTTTTTT. The chain couples TRBV6-5 to TRBJ2-2; TRBD2 matches at 7 bases. The germline CDR1 and CDR2 sequences are MNHEY and SVGAGI. The length of the CDR3 is 13 residues. Trimming took 4 bases from V and 7 from J; bases not matched to a gene: 3.

This clone was seen once. The chain couples TRBV5-4 to TRBJ1-6, with D uncertain. Germline V lookup: CDR1 SGHNT, CDR2 YYREEE (reference sequence). V gave up 4 bases and J gave up 5 bases, with 7 bases separating them. The CDR3 length is 13 residues. The CDR3 DNA is TGTGCCAGCAGCCGACGGGATAATTCACCCCTCCACTTT. Its translation: CASSRRDNSPLHF.

The chain recombines TRBV10-3 with TRBJ2-6, with D possibly called TRBD1 or TRBD2 (5 bases each). Per the germline V gene, CDR1 is ENHRY and CDR2 is SYGVKD. V lost 4 bases and J 0 bases, leaving 16 bases between the germline ends. The CDR3 totals 18 residues. The CDR3 region has the DNA TGTGCCATCAGTGGGGGACCTACAATTCCCTCTGGGGCCAACGTCCTGACTTTC. The encoded protein is CAISGGPTIPSGANVLTF.

The chain couples TRBV5-4 to TRBJ1-2; TRBD1 might be the D (5 bases). Germline CDR1 SGHNT, CDR2 YYREEE (reference sequence). The CDR3 is 13 residues long. Deletions cut 8 bases from V and 4 bases from J, with 15 bases between. The CDR3 spells CASEDTQGYGYTF. The CDR3 DNA is TGTGCCAGTGAGGATACCCAGGGCTATGGCTACACCTTC.

The CDR3 sequence is CASSPGTGASEQYF. The CDR3 bases are TGCGCCAGCAGCCCCGGGACAGGAGCCTCTGAGCAGTACTTC. The chain links TRBV5-1 to TRBJ2-7; 8 nucleotides line up with TRBD1. Germline V gene data show CDR1 as SGHRS and CDR2 as YFSETQ. This CDR3 is built from 14 residues. V shed 4 bases, J shed 7 bases, and the junction held 10 bases outside the gene matches.

The gene calls are TRBV11-2 and TRBJ2-1, with 10 bases identical to TRBD2. The CDR3 length is 13 residues. Per the germline V gene, CDR1 is SGHAT and CDR2 is FQNNGV. V shed 5 bases, J shed 12 bases, and the junction held 7 bases outside the gene matches. The CDR3 is CASSAIAGGTQFF. The CDR3 DNA is TGTGCCAGCAGCGCAATAGCGGGAGGAACGCAGTTCTTC.

Concerning this clone itself: Within the sample, other DNA sequences also encode this same CDR3. V is TRBV18 and J is TRBJ1-1, with D hard to call. Trimming removed 3 bases at V and 1 base at J, with 6 bases between. Germline assignment: CDR1 KGHSH and CDR2 LQKENI. The CDR3 totals 13 residues. The CDR3 spells CASSPGENTEAFF. DNA for the CDR3: TGTGCCAGCTCACCGGGAGAGAACACTGAAGCTTTCTTT.

V and J are TRBV15 and TRBJ2-2; TRBD1 aligns across 8 bases. In germline, CDR1 is LNHNV, CDR2 YYDKDF (reference sequence). V gave up 8 bases and J gave up 4 bases; unmatched junction bases: 3. The CDR3 has 13 amino acids. Here the CDR3 reads CATPGQGTGELFF. For the CDR3, the DNA is TGTGCCACCCCCGGACAGGGCACCGGGGAGCTGTTTTTT.

The chain uses TRBV5-5 and TRBJ1-2; no clear D. This CDR3 spans 14 amino acids. CDR1 and CDR2 (germline): SGHKS, YYEKEE (reference sequence). Trimming left V 0 bases short and J 4 bases short, with 10 bases between. The CDR3 region is CASSLDQGIYGYTF. In DNA, the CDR3 is TGTGCCAGCAGCTTGGATCAAGGGATCTATGGCTACACCTTC. Complete variable domain (other parts from reference TRBV5-5 and TRBJ1-2): DAGVTQSPTHLIKTRGQQVTLRCSPISGHKSVSWYQQVLGQGPQFIFQYYEKEERGRGNFPDRFSARQFPNYSSELNVNALLLGDSALYLCASSLDQGIYGYTFGSGTRLTVV.

The chain has TRBV18 and TRBJ2-6, with TRBD1 matching over 10 bases. The CDR3 is made up of 13 amino acids. Germline trimming cut 3 bases from V and 11 bases from J; bases unmatched to any gene: 1. CDR1 and CDR2 from the germline V gene are KGHSH and LQKENI. In DNA, the CDR3 is TGTGCCAGCTCACCCGGGACAGGGGACGTCCTGACTTTC. This sequence encodes CASSPGTGDVLTF.

CDR3 protein: CASSFRDREAFF. The CDR3 nucleotides read TGTGCCAGCAGCTTCCGGGACAGGGAGGCTTTCTTT. The rearrangement links TRBV3-1 (or the pseudogene TRBV3-2) to TRBJ1-1, with TRBD1 matching 9 bases. Per germline, CDR1 LGHDT and CDR2 YNNKEL (reference sequence). The CDR3 has 12 residues. V shed 5 bases, J shed 11 bases, and the junction held 6 bases outside the gene matches.

The chain carries TRBV4-1 and TRBJ2-2; 14 positions agree with TRBD2. CDR3 length equals 15 residues. The germline V gene has CDR1 MGHRA and CDR2 YSYEKL. The V and J ends lost 5 bases and 6 bases, in that order; junction bases with no gene match: 2. For the CDR3, the DNA is TGCGCCAGCAGCTGGGGACTAGCGGGAGCCGGGGAGCTGTTTTTT. The encoded protein is CASSWGLAGAGELFF.

This chain links TRBV30 with TRBJ2-5; perhaps TRBD1 as D (6 bases). CDR3 size: 13 residues. In germline, CDR1 is GTSNPN, CDR2 SVGIG (reference sequence). Trimming removed 3 bases at V and 5 bases at J, with 13 bases between. CDR3 DNA sequence: TGTGCCTGGAGCGCAGGGGTACGCGAGACCCAGTACTTC. Encoded protein: CAWSAGVRETQYF. Full variable domain (outside the CDR3, taken from reference TRBV30 and TRBJ2-5): SQTIHQWPATLVQPVGSPLSLECTVEGTSNPNLYWYRQAAGRGLQLLFYSVGIGQISSEVPQNLSASRPQDRQFILSSKKLLLSDSGFYLCAWSAGVRETQYFGPGTRLLVL.

The chain links TRBV28 to TRBJ1-2; D possibly corresponds to TRBD1 (6 bases). The CDR3 runs 19 residues. Germline V gives CDR1 MDHEN, CDR2 SYDVKM. Trimming removed 5 bases at V and 3 bases at J, with 28 bases between. DNA of the CDR3: TGTGCCAGCAGTGGAATCATCCCGGACAGCCCACCGGGGGACTATGGCTACACCTTC. Protein: CASSGIIPDSPPGDYGYTF.

The CDR3 DNA is TGTGCCAGCAGCTTACGCAGGGGAGGTACCGGGGAGCTGTTTTTT. Its translation is CASSLRRGGTGELFF. This chain joins TRBV7-2 and TRBJ2-2; D could derive from TRBD1 or TRBD2 (6 bases each). Trimming pared 2 bases from V and 5 bases from J, leaving 12 bases between. The CDR3 is 15 residues long. CDR1 and CDR2 from the germline V gene are SGHTA and FQGNSA.

The rearrangement links TRBV19 to TRBJ2-2; no clear D. Germline V gene sequence: CDR1 LNHDA, CDR2 SQIVND (reference sequence). V lost 5 bases and J lost 7, with 5 bases in between. The length of the CDR3 is 11 residues. Here the CDR3 DNA reads TGTGCCAGTAGTCCCAACGGGGAGCTGTTTTTT. It translates to CASSPNGELFF.

The J gene is TRBJ2-4, the V gene TRBV5-1; D gene ambiguous. Trimming took 5 bases from V and 0 from J, leaving 9 bases between them. The CDR3 extends over 14 amino acids. The germline V gene encodes CDR1 SGHRS and CDR2 YFSETQ. The CDR3 sequence: CASRSGGAKNIQYF. The CDR3 nucleotides read TGCGCCAGCAGGAGTGGCGGAGCCAAAAACATTCAGTACTTC.

The chain combines TRBV6-2 or TRBV6-3 with TRBJ1-2; D ambiguous. This CDR3 comprises 16 residues. V was pared by 5 bases and J by 4 bases, with 20 bases between. Germline values: CDR1 MNHEY, CDR2 SVGEGT. The CDR3 sequence is CASSGGGPGPLYGYTF. For the CDR3, the DNA is TGTGCCAGCAGTGGTGGCGGCCCCGGGCCGCTCTATGGCTACACCTTC.

DNA of the CDR3: TGTGCCAGTAGTATAGATGGGTATCAGCCCCAGCATTTT. Its protein product is CASSIDGYQPQHF. J is TRBJ1-5 and V is TRBV19; D not certain. Trimming left V 0 bases short and J 5 bases short, with 5 bases between. The germline V gene has CDR1 LNHDA and CDR2 SQIVND (reference sequence). This CDR3 has 13 residues.

V usage is TRBV6-5 and J usage is TRBJ2-1; D uncertain. Trimming removed 2 bases from V and 5 bases from J, with 7 bases in between. This CDR3 comprises 13 residues. Per germline, CDR1 MNHEY and CDR2 SVGAGI. The CDR3 DNA reads TGTGCCAGCAGTTACAGTCCGCACAATGAGCAGTTCTTC. It encodes CASSYSPHNEQFF.